The 32 T cell receptor beta chains below all came from one sample that was sequenced in a study of T cells in Graves' hyperthyroidism and ophthalmopathy. Authors of the study amplified TCR beta CDR3 regions from RNA transcripts. The primer set for the first-round RT-PCR of the TCR CDR3 was HTBI. Using its own MiXCR run on the multiplex PCR reads, TCRdb lists one record per CDR3 protein. The sample contains some 760,000 distinct CDR3 sequences, 13% to 15% of which appear only once. Sequencing was carried out using blood. The receptors here all came from a woman between 18 and 30 years old with Graves' hyperthyroidism.

This clonotype was counted a few times. The rearrangement uses TRBV7-9 and TRBJ2-4; the D gene is possibly TRBD1 (5 bases). The CDR3 consists of 17 residues. The V and J ends lost 7 bases and 0 bases respectively, with 19 bases between them. Germline V gives CDR1 SEHNR, CDR2 FQNEAQ (reference sequence). The CDR3 protein is CASTPLSKGIAKNIQYF. The DNA for the CDR3 is TGTGCCAGCACCCCGCTTTCAAAGGGGATAGCCAAAAACATTCAGTACTTC.

This clonotype has at least ten counts. V and J are TRBV12-3 or TRBV12-4 and TRBJ1-2; perhaps TRBD1 as D (6 bases). The CDR3 covers 12 residues. V was cut by 8 bases and J by 6 bases, with 13 bases left in between. This chain's CDR3 is CASRSGAHGYTF. The CDR3 bases are TGTGCCAGCCGCTCGGGGGCCCATGGCTACACCTTC.

The rearrangement links TRBV12-5 to TRBJ2-1; the match to TRBD2 covers 16 bases. The CDR3 totals 20 residues. CDR1 and CDR2 (germline): LGHNT, FRNRAP. V lost 2 bases, J lost 1 base, and 8 bases stayed unmatched. For the CDR3, the DNA is TGTGCTAGTGGTTTGCAGGGACTAGCGGGAGGGCCGAGTTCCTACAATGAGCAGTTCTTC. Protein: CASGLQGLAGGPSSYNEQFF.

The rearrangement uses TRBV20-1 and TRBJ1-3; TRBD1 matches 7 bases. The V gene's germline CDR1 is DFQATT and CDR2 SNEGSKA (reference sequence). The CDR3 is 14 residues long. V dropped 6 bases and J dropped 4; count of bases not matched to a gene: 9. CDR3 nucleotides: TGCAGTGCCCGCATAGGGACAGCAGGAAACACCATATATTTT. It encodes CSARIGTAGNTIYF.

This chain's CDR3 is CASSLYGGGSSYNEQFF. The DNA for the CDR3 is TGTGCCAGCAGTTTATATGGCGGGGGGTCGTCCTACAATGAGCAGTTCTTC. V is TRBV12-3 or TRBV12-4 and J is TRBJ2-1; 8 nucleotides align to TRBD2. Losses at the gene ends were 2 bases for V and 1 base for J; bases not matched to a gene: 7. The CDR3 runs to 17 residues.

This clonotype appeared a few times. V gene TRBV6-1 combines with J gene TRBJ2-2, with 11 bases aligning to TRBD1. J gave up 5 bases and V 6 bases, and 5 bases lay outside the gene matches. The CDR3 is 15 residues long. The V gene's germline CDR1 is MNHNS and CDR2 SASEGT. The CDR3 loop reads CASRGDRGGTGELFF. For the CDR3, the DNA is TGTGCCAGCAGGGGGGACAGGGGGGGAACCGGGGAGCTGTTTTTT.

In regard to this clonotype: A read error may be the cause here, since a much bigger clone is one base away. The chain combines TRBV7-8 with TRBJ2-7; D may match TRBD1 or TRBD2 (5 bases each). The J call may be incorrect, as the DNA end agrees better with TRBJ2-1. The CDR3 contains 14 residues. Germline loops: CDR1 SGHVS, CDR2 FQNEAQ. The CDR3 DNA reads as TGTGCCAGCAGCGCTAGGGACGGGCCCTACGAGCAGTTCTTC. Encoded protein: CASSARDGPYEQFF.

This sequence joins TRBV10-3 and TRBJ2-1; 8 positions agree with TRBD1. The CDR3 length is 14 residues. Trimming at V came to 4 bases and at J to 8 bases, leaving 7 bases not matched to a gene. The germline gives CDR1 ENHRY, CDR2 SYGVKD. The CDR3 sequence: CAISAGGDWDEQFF. CDR3 DNA sequence: TGTGCCATCAGTGCAGGGGGCGATTGGGATGAGCAGTTCTTC.

In the case of this clonotype: A far more abundant clone sits one base away, making this likely a read error. The V and J genes are TRBV6-1 and TRBJ2-1; D may be TRBD2 (5 bases). This CDR3 has 12 residues. Germline V gives CDR1 MNHNS, CDR2 SASEGT. This chain's CDR3 is CASSLDYDEQFF. The CDR3 bases are TGTGCCAGCAGTCTTGACTACGATGAGCAGTTCTTC.

CDR3 loop: CASSESGTHSNQPQHF. CDR3 bases: TGTGCCAGCAGTGAATCCGGGACCCATAGCAATCAGCCCCAGCATTTT. The chain combines TRBV25-1 with TRBJ1-5; TRBD1 might be the D (5 bases). Trimming removed 1 base at V and 0 bases at J, with 10 bases between. The germline CDR1 and CDR2 sequences are MGHDK and SYGVNS. The CDR3 runs 16 residues.

This clonotype was recorded many times. The chain joins TRBV11-2 to TRBJ2-1; 10 bases are a match to TRBD2. The length of the CDR3 is 19 residues. The germline V gene has CDR1 SGHAT and CDR2 FQNNGV. V gave up 4 bases and J gave up 2 bases; unmatched junction bases: 14. CDR3 in amino acids: CASSSLQGRLAGAYNEQFF. CDR3 DNA: TGTGCCAGCAGCTCCCTTCAGGGTCGGCTAGCGGGAGCCTACAATGAGCAGTTCTTC. Drawing the rest from reference TRBV11-2 and TRBJ2-1, the complete variable domain is EAGVAQSPRYKIIEKRQSVAFWCNPISGHATLYWYQQILGQGPKLLIQFQNNGVVDDSQLPKDRFSAERLKGVDSTLKIQPAKLEDSAVYLCASSSLQGRLAGAYNEQFFGPGTRLTVL.

This clonotype was recorded many times. The chain uses TRBV11-2 and TRBJ2-5; TRBD2 matches at 7 bases. The CDR3 covers 16 residues. The J segment lost 2 bases and the V segment lost 1 base, leaving 7 bases of the junction unmatched. Germline V gene sequence: CDR1 SGHAT, CDR2 FQNNGV. The CDR3 reads CASSLALGGGQETQYF. CDR3 coding DNA: TGTGCCAGCAGCTTAGCCTTGGGGGGGGGACAAGAGACCCAGTACTTC.

The chain combines TRBV30 with TRBJ1-6; 8 nucleotides agree with TRBD1. J was trimmed by 7 bases and V by 1 base; bases with no gene match: 6. This CDR3 spans 15 amino acids. Per germline, CDR1 GTSNPN and CDR2 SVGIG (reference sequence). The CDR3 loop is CAWSASDRENSPLHF. CDR3 nucleotides: TGTGCCTGGAGTGCGTCGGACAGGGAGAATTCACCCCTCCACTTT.

This clonotype was detected a few times. V and J are TRBV7-9 and TRBJ2-1, with D possibly being TRBD1 or TRBD2 (6 bases each). The CDR3 is 12 residues long. Trimming pared 6 bases from V and 8 bases from J, leaving 11 bases between. Germline lookup yields CDR1 SEHNR and CDR2 FQNEAQ (reference sequence). CDR3 DNA sequence: TGTGCCAGCAGTTACAGGGAGGATGAGCAGTTCTTC. Protein: CASSYREDEQFF.

Only a few counts were recorded for this clonotype. The J gene is TRBJ2-3, the V gene TRBV6-1; D not resolved. CDR1 and CDR2 from the germline V gene are MNHNS and SASEGT. The CDR3 loop spans 13 amino acids. The V end lost 4 bases, the J end lost 3 bases, and 8 bases lay between the germline ends. CDR3 protein: CASSVRRTDTQYF. The CDR3 DNA is TGTGCCAGCAGTGTCCGTCGGACAGATACGCAGTATTTT.

The chain combines TRBV6-9 with TRBJ2-2, with TRBD1 identical over 8 bases. CDR1 and CDR2 (germline): MNHGY, SVAAGI. Trimming cost V 3 bases and J 6 bases; bases outside gene matches: 15. This CDR3 is built from 18 residues. CDR3: CASSYSNPDRGSPGELFF. CDR3 in DNA: TGTGCCAGCAGTTACTCAAATCCCGACAGGGGCTCACCCGGGGAGCTGTTTTTT.

CDR3 loop: CASSMTDILLMNTEAFF. As DNA, the CDR3 is TGTGCCAGCAGTATGACAGACATCCTTCTTATGAACACTGAAGCTTTCTTT. The rearrangement links TRBV28 to TRBJ1-1; possibly TRBD1 for D (5 bases). The CDR3 sequence is 17 residues long. The germline V and J ends were trimmed by 5 bases and 0 bases, with 19 bases remaining between them. The germline V gene encodes CDR1 MDHEN and CDR2 SYDVKM.

The V and J genes are TRBV12-3 or TRBV12-4 and TRBJ2-5; the match to TRBD1 covers 8 bases. J was trimmed by 4 bases and V by 7 bases; bases with no gene match: 8. The length of the CDR3 is 14 residues. CDR3 DNA: TGTGCCAGCACCAACCGGACAGGGAGAGAGACCCAGTACTTC. Protein: CASTNRTGRETQYF.

This clonotype was seen many times. This sequence joins TRBV7-2 and TRBJ1-4; a possible D gene is TRBD1 (5 bases). The CDR3 runs 12 residues. Trimming pared 6 bases from V and 6 bases from J, leaving 8 bases between. Germline V CDR1 and CDR2: SGHTA, FQGNSA. Written as DNA, the CDR3 is TGTGCCAGCAGGGGGCAGGATGAAAAACTGTTTTTT. Protein sequence: CASRGQDEKLFF.

This clonotype was observed a handful of times. V and J are TRBV5-1 and TRBJ2-5, with D uncertain. The CDR3 consists of 15 residues. The V gene lost 0 bases and the J gene lost 2 bases, with 11 bases spanning the gap. Germline assignment: CDR1 SGHRS and CDR2 YFSETQ. CDR3 nucleotide sequence: TGCGCCAGCAGCTTGGAGGCCACGCTACAAGAGACCCAGTACTTC. It encodes CASSLEATLQETQYF.

In its sample, this clonotype was seen many times. The gene calls are TRBV6-1 and TRBJ2-7, with D possibly matching TRBD1 (5 bases). Germline V CDR1 and CDR2: MNHNS, SASEGT. V was pared by 7 bases and J by 1 base, with 8 bases between. The CDR3 loop spans 12 amino acids. This chain's CDR3 is CASNQGSYEQYF. CDR3 DNA sequence: TGTGCCAGCAATCAGGGATCCTACGAGCAGTACTTC.

This clonotype was counted between two and nine times. The chain employs TRBV12-3 or TRBV12-4 and TRBJ2-3; 7 bases are a match to TRBD2. The CDR3 is made up of 15 amino acids. The V segment lost 7 bases and the J segment 2 bases; nucleotides outside the gene matches: 9. The chain's CDR3 is CASTLGGTNTDTQYF. CDR3 DNA sequence: TGTGCCAGCACCCTCGGAGGGACTAACACAGATACGCAGTATTTT.

V and J are TRBV19 and TRBJ1-5; unclear D gene. Per germline, CDR1 LNHDA and CDR2 SQIVND (reference sequence). This CDR3 has 14 amino acids. Trimming stripped 5 bases from V and 9 bases from J, with 17 bases between. The CDR3 protein is CASSPTGLDLPQHF. As DNA, the CDR3 is TGTGCCAGTAGTCCGACGGGCCTGGACCTGCCCCAGCATTTT.

V usage is TRBV19 and J usage is TRBJ1-1; 7 nucleotides align to TRBD1. V dropped 1 base and J dropped 0; count of bases not matched to a gene: 8. The length of the CDR3 is 17 residues. Germline CDR1 and CDR2: LNHDA and SQIVND (reference sequence). CDR3 protein: CASSIGDSLGMNTEAFF. CDR3 nucleotides: TGTGCCAGTAGTATAGGGGACAGTCTTGGGATGAACACTGAAGCTTTCTTT.

CDR3 in DNA: TGTGCCACCAGTGATGTCTCTGGAAACACCATATATTTT. It specifies CATSDVSGNTIYF. The V call is TRBV24-1, the J call TRBJ1-3; no reliable D call. Germline CDR1 KGHDR, CDR2 SFDVKD. The CDR3 contains 13 residues. Trimming removed 3 bases at V and 0 bases at J, with 2 bases between.

The chain couples TRBV19 to TRBJ2-7, with 7 bases identical to TRBD1. The CDR3 has 13 amino acids. Germline V gene data show CDR1 as LNHDA and CDR2 as SQIVND (reference sequence). The ends lost 11 bases at V and 4 bases at J; junction bases unmatched: 11. CDR3: CAGDRAVRYEQYF. DNA for the CDR3: TGTGCCGGAGACAGGGCGGTGAGGTACGAGCAGTACTTC.

This clonotype was observed at least ten times. The chain recombines TRBV28 with TRBJ1-1; D gene unclear. Trimming stripped 7 bases from V and 5 bases from J, with 11 bases between. Germline V gene data show CDR1 as MDHEN and CDR2 as SYDVKM. CDR3 length: 12 residues. CDR3: CASTEGGTEAFF. CDR3 in DNA: TGTGCCAGCACTGAGGGAGGGACTGAAGCTTTCTTT.

The chain couples TRBV29-1 to TRBJ2-5; D may be TRBD2 (6 bases). In germline, CDR1 is SQVTM, CDR2 ANQGSEA. Between the trimmed V and J ends, which lost 4 bases and 4 bases, there was a span of 13 bases. The CDR3 is 13 residues long. CDR3 protein: CSVGRGGGETQYF. CDR3 nucleotides: TGCAGCGTTGGTCGGGGAGGTGGAGAGACCCAGTACTTC. The full variable domain, completed using reference TRBV29-1 and TRBJ2-5, is SAVISQKPSRDICQRGTSLTIQCQVDSQVTMMFWYRQQPGQSLTLIATANQGSEATYESGFVIDKFPISRPNLTFSTLTVSNMSPEDSSIYLCSVGRGGGETQYFGPGTRLLVL.

The V gene is TRBV4-3, the J gene TRBJ2-2; 7 positions agree with TRBD1. The trim removed 4 bases at V and 1 base at J, leaving 6 bases unmatched. The CDR3 extends over 16 amino acids. Per the germline V gene, CDR1 is LGHNA and CDR2 is YSLEER. The CDR3 coding sequence is TGCGCCAGCAGCCTTATAGGGACAGAGAACACCGGGGAGCTGTTTTTT. Translated, it gives CASSLIGTENTGELFF.

With regard to this clonotype: One junction end does not reproduce the germline sequence, and a read error may be involved. This chain uses TRBV13 with TRBJ1-5; D possibly corresponds to TRBD1 (6 bases). The CDR3 extends over 12 amino acids. Germline lookup yields CDR1 PRHDT and CDR2 FYEKMQ (reference sequence). DNA of the CDR3: TGTGCCAGCTGCTTAGGGGGTCAGCCCCAGCATTTT. Translated: CASCLGGQPQHF.

The genes are TRBV2 and TRBJ2-2; D is undetermined. Germline V gene sequence: CDR1 SNHLY, CDR2 FYNNEI. This CDR3 spans 13 amino acids. Trimming pared 6 bases from V and 7 bases from J, leaving 12 bases between. DNA for the CDR3: TGTGCCAGCAGGACCCCTGAAAGCGGGGAGCTGTTTTTT. Translating gives CASRTPESGELFF.

The sample holds many counts of this clonotype. It may be a read error: a sequence one base away is much more abundant. The chain carries TRBV12-3 or TRBV12-4 and TRBJ2-7; D may be TRBD1 (5 bases). V lost 5 bases and J lost 6, with 11 bases in between. This CDR3 is 12 amino acids long. The CDR3 sequence: CASSINRTEQYF. CDR3 nucleotide sequence: TGTGCCAGCAGTATCAACAGGACCGAGCAGTACTTC.